Listed below are T cell receptor beta chains from one sample, sequenced in a study of cytomegalovirus exposure and HLA in healthy donors. Clones were read by immunoSEQ multiplex PCR, and TCRdb kept only the in-frame ones, dropping some. The sample records approximately 210,000 clones, about four fifths being singletons. Material for sequencing was PBMCs. Receptors were obtained from a woman in her 50s in good health and CMV-seropositive. Both conserved end residues are part of each CDR3. Each record gives: CDR3 length, D gene, clone size, V gene, J gene, CDR3 DNA, CDR3 protein. The D gene is left open where the match is weak. Size values are once, few and many counts, or a class for expanded clones, and some rows have none.

>13|.|.|TRBV12-5|TRBJ2-7
TGTGCTAGTGGCCTCCTCCGAGGCGGCGAGCAGTACTTC
CASGLLRGGEQYF
>13|.|.|TRBV29-1|TRBJ1-1
TGCAGCTCCCGATGGGGAGGGAGGGGTGAAGCTTTCTTT
CSSRWGGRGEAFF
>16|TRBD1|.|TRBV13|TRBJ1-1
TGTGCCAGCAGCCCGGGGGCAGGGGGAATGAACACTGAAGCTTTCTTT
CASSPGAGGMNTEAFF
>13|.|once|TRBV15|TRBJ1-2
TGTGCCACCAGCAGAGACAGGGGAAGTGGCTACACCTTC
CATSRDRGSGYTF
>14|.|.|TRBV2|TRBJ2-5
TGTGCCAGCATTTCGAGGTCAGAGCAAGAGACCCAGTACTTC
CASISRSEQETQYF
>15|.|.|TRBV6-5|TRBJ2-5
TGTGCCAGCAGTTACTCCAGGGGCTTCCGGGAGACCCAGTACTTC
CASSYSRGFRETQYF
>15|TRBD1|few|TRBV19|TRBJ1-1
TGTGCCAGTAGCACAGCCGGGACAGTGAACACTGAAGCTTTCTTT
CASSTAGTVNTEAFF
>14|.|.|TRBV2|TRBJ2-7
TGTGCCAGCACCCCCGGAGGGGGCAAGTTCGAGCAGTACTTC
CASTPGGGKFEQYF
>15|TRBD1|few|TRBV5-5|TRBJ1-4
TGTGCCAGCAGCTTGTTTGGGACAGGGGGTGAAAAACTGTTTTTT
CASSLFGTGGEKLFF
>16|TRBD1|.|TRBV30|TRBJ1-2
TGTGCCTGGAGGCTGACTGGGACAGGGACTAACTATGGCTACACCTTC
CAWRLTGTGTNYGYTF